The rows below give T cell receptor beta chains drawn from one sample of a study of T-cell memory formation after mild COVID-19. TCRdb reprocessed the 5' RACE reads via MiXCR and lists one record per CDR3 protein. Of over 400,000 distinct CDR3 sequences listed, 23% are singletons. The material sequenced was PBMCs or a T cell subset sorted from them (not recorded which). The receptors derive from an adult woman who had mild COVID-19 (a few samples of this study predate the infection). Cell type and time point are not known. CDR3s include the opening cysteine and the closing phenylalanine or tryptophan. D genes are given only for firm matches. A clone size is listed for some rows: how often the clone was seen (once, few, many), or a class if it is expanded.

size,J,V,D,DNA,CDR3
once,TRBJ1-2,TRBV5-4,TRBD1,TGTGCCAGCAGCGTCCCCAAGACAGGGAGAGGCGTAGGCTACACCTTC,CASSVPKTGRGVGYTF
few,TRBJ1-2,TRBV15,NA,TGTGCCACCAGCAGAGATCGTGTCCTGAATAGCTTAGGAGGGAATGGCTACACCTTC,CATSRDRVLNSLGGNGYTF
few,TRBJ2-7,TRBV24-1,TRBD1,TGTGCCACCAGTGACCCTCGGACAGGGGGCTCCTACGAGCAGTACTTC,CATSDPRTGGSYEQYF
NA,TRBJ2-3,TRBV5-1,NA,TGCGCCAGCAGCTTTTCTGGAAGCGCAGATACGCAGTATTTT,CASSFSGSADTQYF
few,TRBJ2-1,TRBV11-1,NA,TGTGCCAGCAGCCACCGGGGGGCGGGTATCGATGAGCAGTTCTTC,CASSHRGAGIDEQFF
few,TRBJ2-3,TRBV5-1,TRBD2,TGCGCCAGCAGCACTGGGACTAGCGGGGGCCAGCAGTATTTT,CASSTGTSGGQQYF
NA,TRBJ2-1,TRBV10-3,TRBD2,TGTGCCATCAGTTCGAGCGGGAGTGGAGACAATGAGCAGTTCTTC,CAISSSGSGDNEQFF
few,TRBJ2-3,TRBV7-9,TRBD2,TGTGCCAGCGCCAGGAGCGGGAGGGGGACCGGTACGCAGTATTTT,CASARSGRGTGTQYF
NA,TRBJ2-1,TRBV20-1,TRBD1,TGCAGTGCTAGAGATAGGAGGGGTTGGTTGGACAGGGACGGATACAATGAGCAGTTCTTC,CSARDRRGWLDRDGYNEQFF
NA,TRBJ1-5,TRBV9,TRBD1,TGTGCCAGCAGCGTAGGAGGACAGGTCAATCAGCCCCAGCATTTT,CASSVGGQVNQPQHF
NA,TRBJ1-2,TRBV7-8,NA,TGTGCCAGCAGCTTAGACAACGCCCCACCCAGTAACTATGGCTACACCTTC,CASSLDNAPPSNYGYTF
NA,TRBJ2-7,TRBV5-1,NA,TGCGCCAGCAGCTTGGCCTCGGGAGGGGGCAACGAGCAGTACTTC,CASSLASGGGNEQYF
NA,TRBJ1-1,TRBV27,NA,TGTGCCAGCAGTTTATCGCACCCTCTAGTTGGGGCGAGGGACACTGAAGCTTTCTTT,CASSLSHPLVGARDTEAFF
many,TRBJ2-3,TRBV7-2,TRBD1,TGTGCCAGCAGCTTCACAGGGGTTAGCACAGATACGCAGTATTTT,CASSFTGVSTDTQYF
few,TRBJ1-1,TRBV20-1,TRBD1,TGCAGTGCTTCCCGGGACAGCGGCACTGAAGCTTTCTTT,CSASRDSGTEAFF
few,TRBJ2-7,TRBV5-1,NA,TGCGCCAGCAGCCCGCAGTCGGGCGGCGAGCAGTACTTC,CASSPQSGGEQYF
NA,TRBJ1-2,TRBV5-5,NA,TGTGCCAGCAGCTTGTATATCACTAACTATGGCTACACCTTC,CASSLYITNYGYTF
NA,TRBJ2-1,TRBV6-5,NA,TGTGCCAGCAGTTACGGGAGCACCCCCTACAATGAGCAGTTCTTC,CASSYGSTPYNEQFF
many,TRBJ2-3,TRBV12-3/TRBV12-4,TRBD2,TGTGCCAGCAGTATCCGGACTAGCGGGGCTCCAGATACGCAGTATTTT,CASSIRTSGAPDTQYF
NA,TRBJ2-5,TRBV7-6,NA,TGTGCCAGCAGCTTAGCAGAACTAGAGACCCAGTACTTC,CASSLAELETQYF
many,TRBJ2-7,TRBV12-3/TRBV12-4,NA,TGTGCCAGCACCGGTCGGGGGACAGCCGAGCAGTACTTC,CASTGRGTAEQYF
few,TRBJ2-3,TRBV15,NA,TGTGCCACCAGCAGAGATCGGATCACAGATACGCAGTATTTT,CATSRDRITDTQYF
few,TRBJ2-1,TRBV29-1,NA,TGCAGCGTTGAATTCGGTCGTGAGCAGTTCTTC,CSVEFGREQFF
NA,TRBJ2-3,TRBV7-6,TRBD2,TGTGCCAGCAGCCAACTAGCGGGGGTCGGGGATACGCAGTATTTT,CASSQLAGVGDTQYF
few,TRBJ2-7,TRBV3-1,TRBD2,TGTGCCAGCAGTCAACCGACTAGCGGGAGGCCCCCCGAGCAGTACTTC,CASSQPTSGRPPEQYF
few,TRBJ1-2,TRBV7-2,NA,TGTGCCAGCAGCCTAATGCAGGGACGTGACTATGGCTACACCTTC,CASSLMQGRDYGYTF
few,TRBJ2-7,TRBV7-6,TRBD1,TGTGCCAGCAGCTCAACCACAGGGGGTGAGCAGTACTTC,CASSSTTGGEQYF
NA,TRBJ2-7,TRBV7-9,TRBD1,TGTGCCAGCAGCTCCCCCGTAGGGACAGGGGGGAAGGAGCAGTACTTC,CASSSPVGTGGKEQYF
NA,TRBJ2-3,TRBV6-2/TRBV6-3,TRBD2,TGTGCCAGCAGTTCGGGACTAGCGGGAGCACTCGATACGCAGTATTTT,CASSSGLAGALDTQYF
many,TRBJ2-3,TRBV5-1,TRBD2,TGCGCCAGCACGCGGACTAGCGGATCTAGCACAGATACGCAGTATTTT,CASTRTSGSSTDTQYF
NA,TRBJ2-2,TRBV29-1,TRBD2,TGCAGCGTTGGGGGAGGGAGAACAACCGGGGAGCTGTTTTTT,CSVGGGRTTGELFF
NA,TRBJ2-5,TRBV12-3/TRBV12-4,TRBD1,TGTGCCAGCAGTTGGGGGACAGGGGGCGCCGGCGGACAAGAGACCCAGTACTTC,CASSWGTGGAGGQETQYF
few,TRBJ1-3,TRBV7-2,NA,TGTGCCAGCAGTCAGGGGCTTAGCTCTGGAAACACCATATATTTT,CASSQGLSSGNTIYF
many,TRBJ2-1,TRBV20-1,TRBD2,TGCAGTGCTCGTCTAGCGGGAGGGGCACTGGATGAGCAGTTCTTC,CSARLAGGALDEQFF
NA,TRBJ1-5,TRBV27,TRBD1,TGTGACAGCAGTCAGGACAGGGGGGGTAATCAGCCCCAGCATTTT,CDSSQDRGGNQPQHF